This T cell receptor (beta chain) emerged from a study of PD-1 blockade in mismatch repair-deficient tumors. This clone was observed a handful of times. The CDR3 contains 12 residues. CDR1 is GTSNPN and CDR2 is SVGIG in the germline V gene (reference sequence). Trimming cost V 3 bases and J 6 bases, with 12 bases left between them. Repertoires were generated with immunoSEQ multiplex PCR, while TCRdb's copy carries only in-frame clones and drops some. The sample lists under 150,000 clones, 88% occurring once. The clonotype was recovered from an adult with mismatch repair-deficient cancer. The chain employs TRBV30 and TRBJ2-7, with unresolved D. This specimen was peripheral blood, taken 72 weeks after starting pembrolizumab. The CDR3 DNA reads TGTGCCTGGAGGCCGGGTACTGGCGAGCAGTACTTC. Protein product: CAWRPGTGEQYF.